The entry below gives a single T cell receptor beta chain sequence along with its context. The specificity of this receptor is unknown. No much larger clone exists at a distance of one base, and base qualities are not known. The immunoSEQ Assay, a bias-controlled multiplex PCR, was used to amplify TCRbeta CDR3 regions from genomic DNA. Regarding the original processing steps: The number of nucleated cells in each sample was estimated from the amplification of reference gene primers within the assay. To quantify the absolute abundance of each unique TCRbeta CDR3 rearrangement, sequence reads were collapsed and filtered. For each sample, productive Simpson clonality was calculated as the square root of Simpson's diversity index over productive rearrangements. As stored in TCRdb, this immuneACCESS dataset retains in-frame rearrangements with V and J assigned. A fraction of the clones does not appear; measured against another copy, unresolved V genes explain less than half of the discrepancy, and the remainder lacks a known reason. From that table come the V and J calls and clone size; the DNA was used to work out D and trimming. Present in this sample are about 300,000 clones, approximately 83% of which were seen just once. The top ten constitute over 2% of the sample.

The data originate from a study of blood T cell repertoires in COVID-19 (dated by TCRdb to the early 2020s). In the study overall: Samples from collaborators originated in the United States, Italy and Spain and spanned both the acute and convalescent phases of COVID-19. The material from the prospective study consisted of cDNA or gDNA derived from T cells, B-cell-depleted T cells, or PBMCs. The dataset comprised deeply sampled blood TCRbeta repertoires from subjects exposed to, actively infected with, or recovered from COVID-19. The repertoires were released in a freely available public database intended as a resource for research on the immune response to SARS-CoV-2. Samples were obtained from the ongoing ImmuneRACE study (first 160 participants) and from over 1,000 subjects provided by 6 global collaborators. Sample metadata almost always included a de-identified subject ID, COVID-19 status, age in years and sex. Where HLA class I and class II types were available, the types were taken from metadata supplied by the sample provider, not from assay-based typing. General conclusions and limits of the study: The amount of clinical and demographic metadata varied by source and participant and was provided uncurated.

Participants in the prospective study were aged roughly 18 to 100 years, lived in about two dozen United States geographic areas, and enrolled through a virtual design. Cohort assignment in the prospective study relied on participant-reported clinical history from a screening survey and a study questionnaire. For ImmuneRACE Cohort 3, a participant was defined as recovered based on two consecutive negative NP/OP PCR tests, clearance by a healthcare professional, or resolution of symptoms. Mobile phlebotomists in the prospective study collected whole blood, serum and a nasopharyngeal or oropharyngeal swab from every participant. Over a roughly two-month period, participants in the prospective study had the option of providing additional blood draws and questionnaires. Before DNA extraction, blood samples from the prospective study were shipped at room temperature or frozen. V was cut back by 6 bases and J by 6 bases, leaving a gap of 14 bases between them. The germline V gene encodes CDR1 MDHEN and CDR2 SYDVKM. The CDR3 measures 13 amino acids from cysteine to phenylalanine. CDR3 DNA only is kept here, 39 bases in frame from base 1.

The chain was built from TRBV28 and TRBJ1-1; TRBD1 is perhaps the D gene, given 6 matching bases. This TCR derives from a man aged 25 to 45 who had recovered from COVID-19. The material sequenced was PBMCs or T cells enriched from blood (not recorded which). In nucleotides, the sequence is TGTGCCAGCAGCCGAGGGGGTCCGCCTGAAGCTTTCTTT. This is translated as CASSRGGPPEAFF.